The 6 T cell receptor beta chains below come from one sample, sequenced in a study of shared T cell receptors in the human thymus. TCRdb's copy holds only in-frame clones and misses some; the assay was immunoSEQ multiplex PCR. The data contain some 660,000 clones, approximately 87% of them singletons. These data are also associated with another study on human thymus T cells.

The sample comprised thymocytes. The source of these receptors is a boy younger than two with a congenital heart defect.

This sequence joins TRBV5-4 and TRBJ2-5; the match to TRBD2 covers 10 bases. Germline V gives CDR1 SGHNT, CDR2 YYREEE (reference sequence). The CDR3 spans 15 residues. V lost 3 bases and J lost 4; bases outside the gene matches: 6. The CDR3: CASSSAGGPLETQYF. The DNA for the CDR3 is TGTGCCAGCAGCTCAGCGGGAGGGCCTTTAGAGACCCAGTACTTC.

The J gene is TRBJ1-1, the V gene TRBV9; D might be TRBD1 (5 bases). CDR1 SGDLS and CDR2 YYNGEE come from the germline V gene. CDR3 size: 14 residues. Trimming shortened V by 3 bases and J by 1 base, and 10 bases separated the two germline ends. The DNA of the CDR3 is TGTGCCAGCAGCGCCGGAGGGGAGAACACTGAAGCTTTCTTT. Protein product: CASSAGGENTEAFF.

The chain has TRBV4-3 and TRBJ1-5; 8 bases are a match to TRBD1. Germline CDR1 reads LGHNA; CDR2 reads YSLEER. CDR3 length equals 20 residues. V dropped 0 bases and J dropped 5; count of bases not matched to a gene: 18. Here the CDR3 reads CASSQDWIPGGAYMYQPQHF. DNA of the CDR3: TGCGCCAGCAGCCAAGATTGGATCCCAGGGGGCGCATACATGTATCAGCCCCAGCATTTT.

The J gene is TRBJ2-1, the V gene TRBV29-1, with 10 nucleotides matching TRBD2. The CDR3 spans 14 residues. V lost 7 bases, J lost 8 bases, and 11 bases stayed unmatched. Germline V gene lookup returns CDR1 SQVTM and CDR2 ANQGSEA. The CDR3 loop is CSGSPLAGIDEQFF. CDR3 in DNA: TGCAGCGGATCCCCACTAGCGGGAATAGATGAGCAGTTCTTC.

The count of this clone is one. The CDR3 nucleotides read TGTGCCAGCAGTTTTCGAGCGGGGAGGGAAGATACGCAGTATTTT. Translating it yields CASSFRAGREDTQYF. The V call is TRBV27, the J call TRBJ2-3, with TRBD2 matching over 7 bases. Germline CDR1 reads MNHEY; CDR2 reads SMNVEV (reference sequence). This CDR3 comprises 15 residues. Unmatched junction bases numbered 8, after V lost 3 bases and J lost 5 bases.

The genes are TRBV28 and TRBJ2-2, with no clear D. Germline assignment: CDR1 MDHEN and CDR2 SYDVKM. V lost 1 base to trimming and J lost 4 bases, with 13 bases between them. CDR3 size: 16 residues. This CDR3 reads CASSLLGQDRTGELFF. The CDR3 coding sequence is TGTGCCAGCAGTTTATTGGGCCAGGATCGCACCGGGGAGCTGTTTTTT.